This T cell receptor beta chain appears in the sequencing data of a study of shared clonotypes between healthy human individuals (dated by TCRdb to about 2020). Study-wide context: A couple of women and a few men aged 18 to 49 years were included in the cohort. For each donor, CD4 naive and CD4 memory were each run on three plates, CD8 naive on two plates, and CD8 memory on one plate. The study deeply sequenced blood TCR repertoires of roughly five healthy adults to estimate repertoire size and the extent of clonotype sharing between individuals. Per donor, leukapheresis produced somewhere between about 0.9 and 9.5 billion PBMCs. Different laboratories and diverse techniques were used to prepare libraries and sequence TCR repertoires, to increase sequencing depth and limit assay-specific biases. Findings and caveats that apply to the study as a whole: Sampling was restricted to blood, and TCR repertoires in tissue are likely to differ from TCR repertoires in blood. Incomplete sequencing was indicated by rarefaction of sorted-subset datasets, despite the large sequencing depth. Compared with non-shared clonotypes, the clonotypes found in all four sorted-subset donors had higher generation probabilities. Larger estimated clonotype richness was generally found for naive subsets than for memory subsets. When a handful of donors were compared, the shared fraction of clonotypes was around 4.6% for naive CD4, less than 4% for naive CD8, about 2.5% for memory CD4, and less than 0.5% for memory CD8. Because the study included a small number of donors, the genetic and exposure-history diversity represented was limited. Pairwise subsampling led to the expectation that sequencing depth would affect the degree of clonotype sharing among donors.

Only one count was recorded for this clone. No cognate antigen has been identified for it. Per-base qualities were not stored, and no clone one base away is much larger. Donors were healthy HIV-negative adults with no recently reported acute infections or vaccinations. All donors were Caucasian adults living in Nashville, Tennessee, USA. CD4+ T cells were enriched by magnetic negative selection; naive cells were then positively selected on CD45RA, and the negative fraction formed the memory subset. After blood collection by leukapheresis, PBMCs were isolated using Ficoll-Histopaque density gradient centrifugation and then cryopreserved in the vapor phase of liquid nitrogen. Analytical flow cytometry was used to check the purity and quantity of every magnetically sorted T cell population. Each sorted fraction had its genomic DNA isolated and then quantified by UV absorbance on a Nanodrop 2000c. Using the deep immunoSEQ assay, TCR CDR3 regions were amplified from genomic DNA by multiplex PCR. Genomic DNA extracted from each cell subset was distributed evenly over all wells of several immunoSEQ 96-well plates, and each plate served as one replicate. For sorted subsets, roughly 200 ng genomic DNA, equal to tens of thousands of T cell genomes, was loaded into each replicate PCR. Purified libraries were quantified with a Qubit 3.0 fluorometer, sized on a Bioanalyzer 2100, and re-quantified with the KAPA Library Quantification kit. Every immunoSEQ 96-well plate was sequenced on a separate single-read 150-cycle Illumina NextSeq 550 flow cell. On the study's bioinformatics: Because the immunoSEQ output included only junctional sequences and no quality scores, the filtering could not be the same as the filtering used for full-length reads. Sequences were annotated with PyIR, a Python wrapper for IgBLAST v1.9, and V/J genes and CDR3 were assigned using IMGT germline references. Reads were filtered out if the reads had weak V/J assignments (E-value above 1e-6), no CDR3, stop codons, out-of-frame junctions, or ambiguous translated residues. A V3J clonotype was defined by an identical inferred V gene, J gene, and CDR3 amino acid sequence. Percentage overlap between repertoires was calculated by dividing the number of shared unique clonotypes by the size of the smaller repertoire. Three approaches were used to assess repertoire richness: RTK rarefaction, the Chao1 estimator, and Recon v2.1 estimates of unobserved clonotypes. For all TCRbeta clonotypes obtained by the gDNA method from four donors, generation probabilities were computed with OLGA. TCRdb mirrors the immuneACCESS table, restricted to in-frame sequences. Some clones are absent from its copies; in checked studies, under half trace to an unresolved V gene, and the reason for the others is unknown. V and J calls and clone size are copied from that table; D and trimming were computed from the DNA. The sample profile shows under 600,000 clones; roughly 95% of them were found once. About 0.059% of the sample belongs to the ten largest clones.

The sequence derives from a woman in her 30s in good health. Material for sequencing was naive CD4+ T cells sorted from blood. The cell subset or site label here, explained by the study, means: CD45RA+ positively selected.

The DNA reads as follows: TGTGCCTGGAGCACCGGGACAGGGGCCTACGAGCAGTACTTC. It specifies CAWSTGTGAYEQYF. The chain is made from TRBV30 and TRBJ2-7; a stretch of 10 junction bases matches TRBD1. V lost 3 bases and J lost 2 bases, and the count of bases not matched to a germline gene is 4. Including the terminal cysteine and phenylalanine, the CDR3 comprises 14 residues. Only the CDR3 portion is preserved as DNA: 42 bases, with reading frame beginning at the first base. In the germline V gene (reference sequence), CDR1 corresponds to GTSNPN and CDR2 to SVGIG.